These 4 T cell receptor beta chains share one sample of origin, sequenced in a study of molecular identifiers for immune sequencing clone quantification. TCRdb processed the PCR reads anew with MiXCR; each CDR3 protein has one entry. This table holds about 640,000 distinct CDR3 sequences, 20% found once. The specimen sequenced was naive CD8+ T cells from blood, with Jurkat cell RNA spiked in. Noted subset: FACS-sorted CD8+CD4-CCR7+CD45RA+ naive T cells. These receptors were collected from a human donor in good health. Some libraries in this study had Jurkat cell RNA spiked in.

The gene calls are TRBV19 and TRBJ1-5; 11 bases align to TRBD1. V lost 3 bases, J lost 0 bases, and 4 bases stayed unmatched. This CDR3 comprises 17 residues. The germline V gene has CDR1 LNHDA and CDR2 SQIVND (reference sequence). CDR3: CASSIGDRGTSNQPQHF. As DNA, the CDR3 is TGTGCCAGTAGTATCGGGGACAGGGGGACTAGCAATCAGCCCCAGCATTTT. Looking up the rest from reference TRBV19 and TRBJ1-5 gives the full variable domain: DGGITQSPKYLFRKEGQNVTLSCEQNLNHDAMYWYRQDPGQGLRLIYYSQIVNDFQKGDIAEGYSVSREKKESFPLTVTSAQKNPTAFYLCASSIGDRGTSNQPQHFGDGTRLSIL.

There are a few counts of this clonotype. A much larger clone is a single base away; this may be a read error. This rearrangement joins TRBV24-1 to TRBJ2-3; D is undetermined. The CDR3 covers 15 residues. Germline-derived CDR1 and CDR2 are KGHDR and SFDVKD. The germline V and J ends were trimmed by 5 bases and 0 bases, with 11 bases remaining between them. This chain's CDR3 is CATSGPLSSTDTQYF. CDR3 sequence (DNA): TGTGCCACCAGTGGCCCGCTGTCGAGCACAGATACGCAGTATTTT.

Of note for this clonotype: An end of the junction does not agree with germline; a read error may underlie this. The CDR3 here is CSVEMYGESMNTEASF. Here the CDR3 DNA reads TGCAGCGTTGAGATGTACGGGGAAAGCATGAACACTGAAGCTTCCTTT. The V call is TRBV29-1, the J call TRBJ1-1; D is ambiguous. Germline loops: CDR1 SQVTM, CDR2 ANQGSEA. The CDR3 runs to 16 residues.

This clonotype has at least ten counts. This sequence joins TRBV27 and TRBJ1-1; possible D gene TRBD1, 6 bases. This CDR3 spans 14 amino acids. The V gene lost 1 base and the J gene lost 1 base, with 7 bases spanning the gap. The germline V gene encodes CDR1 MNHEY and CDR2 SMNVEV (reference sequence). CDR3 residues: CASSLWDTNTEAFF. CDR3 DNA: TGTGCCAGCAGTTTATGGGACACGAACACTGAAGCTTTCTTT.